This TCR beta chain was recorded in a study of blood T cell repertoires in COVID-19. Study details: Samples representing acute and convalescent COVID-19 were sourced from the United States, Italy and Spain. PBMCs, B-cell-depleted T cells, or T cells were the source of the cDNA or gDNA that made up the material.

Under the authors' procedure: Estimated nucleated cell counts came from reference gene primer amplification. Profiling relied on immunoSEQ multiplex PCR, and the TCRdb table lists in-frame clones only, not all of them. That table supplies the V and J calls and clone size; D and trimming were determined from the DNA. The data hold about 200,000 clones, with 85% to 90% observed a single time. This CDR3 is built from 13 residues. Germline V gene lookup returns CDR1 MNHEY and CDR2 SMNVEV (reference sequence). V gave up 5 bases and J gave up 4 bases, with 11 bases separating them. The source material was peripheral blood. This chain joins TRBV27 and TRBJ1-1, with a tentative D call TRBD1 (6 bases). The sequence came from a man at least 80 years old with acute or convalescent COVID-19. The CDR3 loop reads CASSTAGVTEAFF. DNA for the CDR3: TGTGCCAGCAGTACCGCAGGGGTCACTGAAGCTTTCTTT.